This record concerns one T cell receptor beta chain sequence. The data were taken from a study of monozygotic twins with inflammatory bowel disease. CDR1 is MDHEN and CDR2 is SYDVKM in the germline V gene. The CDR3 is made up of 17 amino acids. Two nested PCRs, run for roughly 17 and 9 cycles, were applied to TCRalpha and TCRbeta cDNA. TCRdb reprocessed the 5' RACE reads; each CDR3 protein has one entry and no DNA is given. The sample is made up of some 99,000 distinct CDR3 sequences, and the top ten hold around 12% of it. The sequence was obtained from a human donor with ulcerative colitis or Crohn's disease, or a healthy co-twin of an affected twin (not recorded which). V and J are TRBV28 and TRBJ2-6. Sequenced sample: blood. CDR3 region: CASSLAFSGSGANVLTF.